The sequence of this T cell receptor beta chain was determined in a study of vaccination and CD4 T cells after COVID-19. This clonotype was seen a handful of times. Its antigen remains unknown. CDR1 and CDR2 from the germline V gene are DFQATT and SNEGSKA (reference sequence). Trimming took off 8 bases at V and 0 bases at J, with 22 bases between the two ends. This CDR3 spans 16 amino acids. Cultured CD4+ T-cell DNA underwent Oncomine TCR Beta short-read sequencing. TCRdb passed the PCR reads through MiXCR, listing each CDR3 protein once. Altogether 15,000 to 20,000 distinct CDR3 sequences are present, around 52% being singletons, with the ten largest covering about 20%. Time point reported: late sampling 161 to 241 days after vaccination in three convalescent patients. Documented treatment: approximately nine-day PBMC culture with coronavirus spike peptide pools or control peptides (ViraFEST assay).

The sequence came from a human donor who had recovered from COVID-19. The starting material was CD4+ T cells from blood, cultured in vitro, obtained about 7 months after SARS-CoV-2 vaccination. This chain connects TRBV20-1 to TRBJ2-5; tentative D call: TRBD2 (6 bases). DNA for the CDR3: TGCAGTCCCGACGCTATAGCGGAAGGGTACCAAGAGACCCAGTACTTC. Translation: CSPDAIAEGYQETQYF.